This T cell receptor (beta chain) was documented in a study of patients and donors after allogeneic stem cell transplantation. Trimming took 1 base from V and 4 from J, leaving 8 bases between them. The CDR3 length is 13 residues. The germline gives CDR1 LGHDT, CDR2 YNNKEL (reference sequence). This clonotype was counted between two and nine times. TCRdb reanalysed the RT-PCR reads using MiXCR and keeps one entry per CDR3 protein. The sample lists approximately 220,000 distinct CDR3 sequences, roughly 38% occurring once. The chain couples TRBV3-1 to TRBJ2-7, with a possible D match to TRBD2 (5 bases). This clonotype was sampled from a human donor who was either an allogeneic HSCT recipient or a stem cell or donor lymphocyte infusion donor (not recorded which). It is not recorded whose cells these are; they may come from a transplant donor. Sequencing input: blood, either unsorted or a sorted T cell fraction (not recorded which). As DNA, the CDR3 is TGTGCCAGCAGCCAAGTGGGCGGGTACGAGCAGTACTTC. Protein product: CASSQVGGYEQYF.